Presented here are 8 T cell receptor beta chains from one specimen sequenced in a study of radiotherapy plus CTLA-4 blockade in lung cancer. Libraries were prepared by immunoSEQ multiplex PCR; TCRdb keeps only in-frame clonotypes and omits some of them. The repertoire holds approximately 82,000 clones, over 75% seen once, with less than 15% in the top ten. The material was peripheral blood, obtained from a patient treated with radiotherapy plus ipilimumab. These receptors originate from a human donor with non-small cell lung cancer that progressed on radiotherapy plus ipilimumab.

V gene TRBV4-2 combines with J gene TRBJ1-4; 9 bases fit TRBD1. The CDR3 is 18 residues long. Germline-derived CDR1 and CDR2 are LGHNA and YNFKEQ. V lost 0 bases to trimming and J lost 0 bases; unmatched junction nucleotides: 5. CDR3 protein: CASSQEGDRAPTNEKLFF. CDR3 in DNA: TGTGCCAGCAGCCAAGAAGGGGACAGGGCTCCAACTAATGAAAAACTGTTTTTT.

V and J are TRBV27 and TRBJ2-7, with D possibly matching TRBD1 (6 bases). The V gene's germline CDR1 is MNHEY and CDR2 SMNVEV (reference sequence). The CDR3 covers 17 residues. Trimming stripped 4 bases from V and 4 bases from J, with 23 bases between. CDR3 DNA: TGTGCCAGCAGTTCCCACGGGGTATCAGGGGCTCGGTACGAGCAGTACTTC. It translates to CASSSHGVSGARYEQYF.

CDR3 protein: CASSLVGGEETQYF. The CDR3 DNA reads as TGTGCCAGCAGCTTAGTCGGGGGGGAGGAGACCCAGTACTTC. This chain joins TRBV7-9 and TRBJ2-5; TRBD2 aligns across 8 bases. The CDR3 consists of 14 residues. Germline loops: CDR1 SEHNR, CDR2 FQNEAQ (reference sequence). After removal of 1 base from V and 5 bases from J, the junction contained 3 bases not matched to a gene. Looking up the rest from reference TRBV7-9 and TRBJ2-5 gives the full variable domain: DTGVSQNPRHKITKRGQNVTFRCDPISEHNRLYWYRQTLGQGPEFLTYFQNEAQLEKSRLLSDRFSAERPKGSFSTLEIQRTEQGDSAMYLCASSLVGGEETQYFGPGTRLLVL.

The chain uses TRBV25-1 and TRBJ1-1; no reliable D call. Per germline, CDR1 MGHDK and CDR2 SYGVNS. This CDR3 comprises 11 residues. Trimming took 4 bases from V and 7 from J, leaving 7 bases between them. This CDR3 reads CASSADLEAFF. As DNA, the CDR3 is TGTGCCAGCAGTGCTGACCTTGAAGCTTTCTTT.

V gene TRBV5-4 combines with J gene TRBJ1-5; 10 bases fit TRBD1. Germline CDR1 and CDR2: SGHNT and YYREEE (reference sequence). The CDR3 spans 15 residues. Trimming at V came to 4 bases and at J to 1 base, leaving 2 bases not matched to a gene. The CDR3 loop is CASSAGQGSNQPQHF. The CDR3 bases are TGTGCCAGCAGCGCGGGACAGGGGAGCAATCAGCCCCAGCATTTT. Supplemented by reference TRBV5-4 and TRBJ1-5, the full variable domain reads ETGVTQSPTHLIKTRGQQVTLRCSSQSGHNTVSWYQQALGQGPQFIFQYYREEENGRGNFPPRFSGLQFPNYSSELNVNALELDDSALYLCASSAGQGSNQPQHFGDGTRLSIL.

In DNA form, the CDR3 reads TGTGCCAGTAGTATGTCACAGAACATGAACACTGAAGCTTTCTTT. It encodes CASSMSQNMNTEAFF. This chain uses TRBV19 with TRBJ1-1, with D unresolved. Per germline, CDR1 LNHDA and CDR2 SQIVND (reference sequence). The CDR3 covers 15 residues. V was clipped by 3 bases and J by 0 bases, with 11 bases between them.

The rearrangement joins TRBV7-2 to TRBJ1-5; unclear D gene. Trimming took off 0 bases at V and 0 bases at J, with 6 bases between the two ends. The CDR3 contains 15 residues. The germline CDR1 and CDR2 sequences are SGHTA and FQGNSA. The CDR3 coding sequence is TGTGCCAGCAGCTTAGCTTTTGGTAGCAATCAGCCCCAGCATTTT. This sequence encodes CASSLAFGSNQPQHF.

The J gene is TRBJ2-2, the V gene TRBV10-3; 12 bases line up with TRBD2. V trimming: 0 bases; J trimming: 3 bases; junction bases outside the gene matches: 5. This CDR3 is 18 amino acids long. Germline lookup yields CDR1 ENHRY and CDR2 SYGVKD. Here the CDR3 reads CAISESLAGGPYTGELFF. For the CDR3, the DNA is TGTGCCATCAGTGAGTCTCTAGCGGGAGGGCCTTACACCGGGGAGCTGTTTTTT.